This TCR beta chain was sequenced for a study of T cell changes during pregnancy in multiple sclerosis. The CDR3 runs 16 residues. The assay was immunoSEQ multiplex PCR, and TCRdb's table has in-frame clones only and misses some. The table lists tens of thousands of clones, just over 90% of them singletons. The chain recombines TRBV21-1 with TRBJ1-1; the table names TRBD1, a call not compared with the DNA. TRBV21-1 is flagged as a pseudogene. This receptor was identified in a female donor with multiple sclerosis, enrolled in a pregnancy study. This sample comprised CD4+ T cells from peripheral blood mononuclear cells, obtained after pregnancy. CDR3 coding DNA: TGTGCCAGCGCGGACCAGGACAGGGAAGTTTGCACTGAAGCTTTCTTT. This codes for CASADQDREVCTEAFF.